The source of this T cell receptor beta chain is a study of blood T cells in healthy people across ages. The use of a sample-barcoded 5' primer and a J-beta primer mix characterized a second PCR of roughly 7 to 11 cycles. TCRdb independently ran MiXCR on the 5' RACE reads; one entry per CDR3 protein. Of around 800,000 distinct CDR3 sequences listed, 40% to 50% are singletons. Looked up from germline, CDR1 is SNHLY and CDR2 is FYNNEI. This CDR3 is built from 13 residues. V was trimmed by 4 bases and J by 8 bases, leaving 12 bases between them. The chain couples TRBV2 to TRBJ2-1; D possibly corresponds to TRBD2 (6 bases). The TCR comes from a man aged 60 to 69 in good health. Source material: blood. The DNA of the CDR3 is TGTGCCAGCAGTGCCGGGCGGAGGGATGAGCAGTTCTTC. It specifies CASSAGRRDEQFF.